The clone carrying this T cell receptor (beta chain) came up a few times. Its antigen is currently unknown. Trimming stripped 3 bases from V and 3 bases from J, with 12 bases between. The CDR3 totals 14 residues. Germline V gene lookup returns CDR1 MNHEY and CDR2 SMNVEV (reference sequence). As previously described, bulk TCR libraries were made using listed TCR primers. TCRdb itself ran the PCR reads through MiXCR, one entry per CDR3 protein. The sample holds tens of thousands of distinct CDR3 sequences, roughly 18% seen once. Libraries of naive CD8 T cells were made from around 20,000 to 1,000,000 sorted cells. They used 10%, 30% or 50% RNA. The sample belongs to a study of molecular identifiers for immune sequencing clone quantification. Study-level findings and limits: Jurkat TCR RNA spiked in from one cell could reportedly be detected among 1.1 million or so naive cells.

This clonotype was obtained from a human donor in good health. Some libraries in this study had Jurkat cell RNA spiked in. The rearrangement joins TRBV27 to TRBJ2-7; possible D gene TRBD1, 5 bases. The sample was naive CD8+ T cells from blood, with Jurkat cell RNA spiked in. Subset given: FACS-sorted CD8+CD4-CCR7+CD45RA+ naive T cells. The CDR3 loop is CASSFAGIVYEQYF. The CDR3 DNA sequence: TGTGCCAGCAGTTTTGCAGGGATCGTCTACGAGCAGTACTTC.